A single sample is the source of the 5 T cell receptor beta chains below, sequenced in a study of quantifying T cell responses using KT2 cells. Study-wide context: TCR alpha and beta constant-region primers primed reverse transcription of RNA.

Each cDNA got a UMI-containing oligo ligated at its 3' end. First-round PCR used around 4 cycles and beta primers RC1.1 and RC1.2 covering TRBC1 and TRBC2. One entry per CDR3 protein results from TCRdb running MiXCR on the UMI-ligation and nested PCR reads. The sample holds tens of thousands of distinct CDR3 sequences, about 7.1% seen once. What was sequenced was PBMCs spiked with cells of the T cell clone KT2. The receptors were sampled from a human donor.

This clonotype showed up many times. The gene calls are TRBV7-6 and TRBJ2-7, with D unclear. V was trimmed by 1 base and J by 5 bases, leaving 6 bases between them. The CDR3 extends over 12 amino acids. Germline assignment: CDR1 SGHVS and CDR2 FNYEAQ. CDR3 loop: CASSLGQNEQYF. The CDR3 DNA sequence: TGTGCCAGCAGCTTAGGACAAAACGAGCAGTACTTC.

This clonotype has ten or more counts. Here the CDR3 reads CSVVATSTDTQYF. The CDR3 nucleotides read TGCAGCGTTGTAGCGACGAGCACAGATACGCAGTATTTT. The chain combines TRBV29-1 with TRBJ2-3; maybe TRBD2 (5 bases). The CDR3 is 13 amino acids. Deletions cut 4 bases from V and 0 bases from J, with 8 bases between. Germline loops: CDR1 SQVTM, CDR2 ANQGSEA.

The sample holds a few counts of this clonotype. The chain joins TRBV7-8 to TRBJ2-7; D unclear. There are 14 residues in the CDR3. Germline-derived CDR1 and CDR2 are SGHVS and FQNEAQ. The germline V and J ends were trimmed by 2 bases and 6 bases, with 14 bases remaining between them. The CDR3 DNA reads as TGTGCCAGCAGCTTACTCCCGGGCCCCCCCGAGCAGTACTTC. Translation gives CASSLLPGPPEQYF.

About this clonotype itself: A much bigger clone sits one base away, suggesting this may be a read error. This rearrangement joins TRBV4-1 to TRBJ1-1; D is possibly TRBD1 (6 bases). CDR3 length: 15 amino acids. Per germline, CDR1 MGHRA and CDR2 YSYEKL. The CDR3 coding sequence is TGCGCCAGCAGCCCAGGATGGGGGGGCAACACTGAAGCTTCCTTT. This translates into CASSPGWGGNTEASF.

This clonotype has at least ten counts. The chain carries TRBV20-1 and TRBJ1-5; 9 nucleotides agree with TRBD1. Germline V gene data show CDR1 as DFQATT and CDR2 as SNEGSKA (reference sequence). The length of the CDR3 is 15 residues. V shed 4 bases and J 4 bases; nucleotides not matched to a gene: 8. DNA for the CDR3: TGCAGTGCTACCGTGACAGGGGGAATGAATCAGCCCCAGCATTTT. This gives the protein CSATVTGGMNQPQHF.